The entry below describes one TCR beta chain. The V segment lost 5 bases and the J segment 2 bases; nucleotides outside the gene matches: 8. This CDR3 region has 16 residues. Germline V gene data show CDR1 as SGHTA and CDR2 as FQGNSA. The data stem from a study of blood T cell repertoires in COVID-19. In the study overall: COVID-19 samples, acute and convalescent, were from the United States, Italy and Spain.

In the original analysis: Nucleated cell counts were estimated from reference gene primer amplification. Generated by immunoSEQ multiplex PCR, the TCRdb table keeps only in-frame clones and is missing some. V, J and clone size are those of that table, while D and trimming were read from the DNA. The data hold approximately 83,000 clones, with roughly 86% observed a single time. The gene calls are TRBV7-2 and TRBJ2-5, with 10 bases lining up with TRBD2. The source is a man in his 70s with acute or convalescent COVID-19. Sequencing was done on a sample of peripheral blood. The CDR3 DNA reads as TGTGCCAGCAGCAGAGCTAGCGGGGGACTACAAGAGACCCAGTACTTC. Protein product: CASSRASGGLQETQYF.